This entry features one TCR beta chain sequence. Sequenced by immunoSEQ multiplex PCR; TCRdb stores in-frame clones only, minus some. The data show some 80,000 clones, around nine tenths seen once. This entry comes from a study of blood T cell repertoires in COVID-19. The origin of this receptor is an elderly man with active or convalescent COVID-19. The sequencing sample was made of peripheral blood.

CDR3 protein: CASSQALAGGPDDGELFF. The CDR3 DNA is TGTGCCAGCAGCCAAGCACTAGCGGGGGGGCCGGACGACGGGGAGCTGTTTTTT. The chain couples TRBV14 to TRBJ2-2, with 13 bases matching TRBD2. CDR1 and CDR2 (germline): SGHDN, FVKESK. The CDR3 length is 18 residues. The ends lost 1 base at V and 7 bases at J; junction bases unmatched: 9.